This T cell receptor beta chain was obtained from a study of cytomegalovirus exposure and HLA in healthy donors. The germline gives CDR1 LNHDA, CDR2 SQIVND (reference sequence). The CDR3 sequence is 15 residues long. V shed 5 bases and J shed 1 base, with 14 bases lying between them. Profiling relied on immunoSEQ multiplex PCR, and the TCRdb table lists in-frame clones only, not all of them. The sample has some 150,000 clones, 85% to 90% seen once. Sample: PBMCs. The V call is TRBV19, the J call TRBJ1-1, with D uncertain. The TCR originated in a woman aged 18-30 years in good health and CMV-seropositive. The CDR3 DNA reads TGTGCCAGTAGTTTGTCGTGGGCCCGGAACACTGAAGCTTTCTTT. Its protein is CASSLSWARNTEAFF. Together with reference TRBV19 and TRBJ1-1, the CDR3 gives the full variable domain: DGGITQSPKYLFRKEGQNVTLSCEQNLNHDAMYWYRQDPGQGLRLIYYSQIVNDFQKGDIAEGYSVSREKKESFPLTVTSAQKNPTAFYLCASSLSWARNTEAFFGQGTRLTVV.